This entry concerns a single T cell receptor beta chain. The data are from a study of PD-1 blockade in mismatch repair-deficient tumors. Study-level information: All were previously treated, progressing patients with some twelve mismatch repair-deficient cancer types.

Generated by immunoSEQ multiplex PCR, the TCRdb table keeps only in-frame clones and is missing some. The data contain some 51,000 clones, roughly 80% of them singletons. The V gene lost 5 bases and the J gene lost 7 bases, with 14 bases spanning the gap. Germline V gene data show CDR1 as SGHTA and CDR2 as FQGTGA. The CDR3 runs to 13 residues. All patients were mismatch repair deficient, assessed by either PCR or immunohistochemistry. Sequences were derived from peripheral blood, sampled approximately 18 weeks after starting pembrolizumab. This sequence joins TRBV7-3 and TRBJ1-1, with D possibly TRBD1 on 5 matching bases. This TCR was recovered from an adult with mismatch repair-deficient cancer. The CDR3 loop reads CASSTGAGNEAFF. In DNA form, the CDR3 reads TGTGCCAGCAGCACCGGGGCTGGAAATGAAGCTTTCTTT. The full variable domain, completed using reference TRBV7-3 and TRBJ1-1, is GAGVSQTPSNKVTEKGKYVELRCDPISGHTALYWYRQSLGQGPEFLIYFQGTGAADDSGLPNDRFFAVRPEGSVSTLKIQRTERGDSAVYLCASSTGAGNEAFFGQGTRLTVV.